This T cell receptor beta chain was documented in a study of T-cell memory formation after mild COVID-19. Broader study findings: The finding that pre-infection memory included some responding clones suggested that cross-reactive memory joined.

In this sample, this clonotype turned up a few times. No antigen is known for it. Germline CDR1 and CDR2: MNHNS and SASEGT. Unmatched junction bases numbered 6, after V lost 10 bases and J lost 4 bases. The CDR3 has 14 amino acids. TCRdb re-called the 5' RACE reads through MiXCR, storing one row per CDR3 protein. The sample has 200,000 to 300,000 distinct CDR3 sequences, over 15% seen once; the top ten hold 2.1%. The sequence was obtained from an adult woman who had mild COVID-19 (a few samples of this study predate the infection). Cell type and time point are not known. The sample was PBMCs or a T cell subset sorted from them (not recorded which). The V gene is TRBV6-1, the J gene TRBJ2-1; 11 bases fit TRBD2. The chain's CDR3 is CAIGTSGIYNEQFF. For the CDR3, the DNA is TGTGCCATCGGGACTAGCGGAATATACAATGAGCAGTTCTTC.